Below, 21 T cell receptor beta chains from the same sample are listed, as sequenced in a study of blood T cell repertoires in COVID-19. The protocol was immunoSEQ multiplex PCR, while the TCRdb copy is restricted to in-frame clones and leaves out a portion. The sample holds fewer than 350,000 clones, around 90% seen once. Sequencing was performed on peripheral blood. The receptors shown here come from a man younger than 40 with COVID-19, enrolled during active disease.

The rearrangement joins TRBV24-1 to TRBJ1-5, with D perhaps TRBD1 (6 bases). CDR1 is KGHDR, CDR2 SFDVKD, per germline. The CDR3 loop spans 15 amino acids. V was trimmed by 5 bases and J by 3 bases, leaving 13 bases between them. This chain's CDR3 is CATSGKQGNNQPQHF. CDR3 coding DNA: TGTGCCACCAGTGGAAAACAGGGTAACAATCAGCCCCAGCATTTT.

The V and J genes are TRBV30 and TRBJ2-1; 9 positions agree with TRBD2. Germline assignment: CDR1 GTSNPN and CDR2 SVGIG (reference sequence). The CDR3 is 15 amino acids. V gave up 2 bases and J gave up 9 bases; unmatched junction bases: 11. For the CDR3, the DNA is TGTGCCTGGAGTAGGGGACTAGCTGAGGGGGCTGAGCAGTTCTTC. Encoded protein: CAWSRGLAEGAEQFF.

In nucleotides, the CDR3 is TGTGCCAGCTCACCATCAAGCTACTATGGCTACACCTTC. Translated, it gives CASSPSSYYGYTF. The J gene is TRBJ1-2, the V gene TRBV18; D call uncertain. Per the germline V gene, CDR1 is KGHSH and CDR2 is LQKENI. V was clipped by 2 bases and J by 3 bases, with 7 bases between them. The CDR3 spans 13 residues. The entire variable domain, with the rest obtained from reference TRBV18 and TRBJ1-2, is as follows: NAGVMQNPRHLVRRRGQEARLRCSPMKGHSHVYWYRQLPEEGLKFMVYLQKENIIDESGMPKERFSAEFPKEGPSILRIQQVVRGDSAAYFCASSPSSYYGYTFGSGTRLTVV.

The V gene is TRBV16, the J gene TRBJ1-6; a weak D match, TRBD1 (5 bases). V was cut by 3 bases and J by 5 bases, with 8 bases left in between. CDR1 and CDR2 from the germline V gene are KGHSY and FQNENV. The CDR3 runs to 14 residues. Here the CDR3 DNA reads TGTGCCAGCAGCCAGGACATAAATAATTCACCCCTCCACTTT. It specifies CASSQDINNSPLHF.

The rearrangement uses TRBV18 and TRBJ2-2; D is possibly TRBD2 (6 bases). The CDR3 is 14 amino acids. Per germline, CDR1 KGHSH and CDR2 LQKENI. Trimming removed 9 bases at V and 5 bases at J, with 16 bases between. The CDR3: CASLGLLTTGELFF. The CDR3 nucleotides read TGTGCCAGTCTGGGACTTCTGACAACCGGGGAGCTGTTTTTT.

This CDR3 reads CASSMGQGELYGYTF. The CDR3 DNA is TGTGCCAGTAGTATGGGACAGGGGGAACTCTATGGCTACACCTTC. The chain links TRBV19 to TRBJ1-2, with 11 bases aligning to TRBD1. This CDR3 spans 15 amino acids. The germline gives CDR1 LNHDA, CDR2 SQIVND (reference sequence). Unmatched junction bases numbered 4, after V lost 3 bases and J lost 4 bases.

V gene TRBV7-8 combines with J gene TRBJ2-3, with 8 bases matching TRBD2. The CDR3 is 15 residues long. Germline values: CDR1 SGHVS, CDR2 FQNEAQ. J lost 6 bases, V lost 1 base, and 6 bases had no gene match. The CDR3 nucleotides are TGTGCCAGCAGCTTAGACGGGAGGGCCTTGGATACGCAGTATTTT. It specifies CASSLDGRALDTQYF.

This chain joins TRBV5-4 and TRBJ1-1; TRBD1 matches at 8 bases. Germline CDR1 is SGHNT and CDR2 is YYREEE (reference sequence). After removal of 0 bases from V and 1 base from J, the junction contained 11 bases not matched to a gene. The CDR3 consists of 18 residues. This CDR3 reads CASSLGPQGAPGNTEAFF. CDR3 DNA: TGTGCCAGCAGCTTGGGACCCCAGGGGGCTCCAGGGAACACTGAAGCTTTCTTT.

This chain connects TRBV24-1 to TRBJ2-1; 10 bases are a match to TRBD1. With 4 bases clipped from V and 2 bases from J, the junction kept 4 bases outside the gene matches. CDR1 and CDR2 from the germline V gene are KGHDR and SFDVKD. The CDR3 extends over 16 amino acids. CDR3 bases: TGTGCCACCAGTGAAGGGGACAGGGGCCCCTACAATGAGCAGTTCTTC. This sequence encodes CATSEGDRGPYNEQFF.

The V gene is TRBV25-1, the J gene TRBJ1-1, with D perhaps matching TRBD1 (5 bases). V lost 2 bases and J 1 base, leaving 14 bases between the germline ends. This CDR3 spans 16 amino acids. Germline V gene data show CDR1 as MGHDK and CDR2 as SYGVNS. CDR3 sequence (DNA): TGTGCCAGCAGTGAAGAGGCAGGGAGGGAGAACACTGAAGCTTTCTTT. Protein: CASSEEAGRENTEAFF.

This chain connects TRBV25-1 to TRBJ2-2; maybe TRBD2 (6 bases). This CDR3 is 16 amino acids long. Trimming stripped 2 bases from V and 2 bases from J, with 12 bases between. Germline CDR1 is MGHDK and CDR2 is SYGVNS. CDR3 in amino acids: CASSEPTTRNTGELFF. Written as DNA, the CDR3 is TGTGCCAGCAGTGAACCCACGACTAGAAACACCGGGGAGCTGTTTTTT.

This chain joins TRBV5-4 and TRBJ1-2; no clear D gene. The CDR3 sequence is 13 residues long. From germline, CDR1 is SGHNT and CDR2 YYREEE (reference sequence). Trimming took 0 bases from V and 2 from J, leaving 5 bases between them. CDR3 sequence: CASSLVSNYGYTF. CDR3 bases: TGTGCCAGCAGCTTGGTATCCAACTATGGCTACACCTTC.

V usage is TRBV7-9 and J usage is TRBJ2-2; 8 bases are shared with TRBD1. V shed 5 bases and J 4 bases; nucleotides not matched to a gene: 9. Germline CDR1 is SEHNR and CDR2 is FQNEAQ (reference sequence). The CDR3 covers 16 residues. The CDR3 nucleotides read TGTGCCAGCAGCCAATACGGACAGGGAGCCACCGGGGAGCTGTTTTTT. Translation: CASSQYGQGATGELFF.

The CDR3 sequence is CAWAEGAGELFF. The CDR3 DNA reads as TGTGCCTGGGCTGAGGGGGCCGGGGAGCTGTTTTTT. The V and J genes are TRBV30 and TRBJ2-2, with a weak D call TRBD1 (6 bases). V lost 5 bases, J lost 6 bases, and 10 bases lay in between. The CDR3 is made up of 12 amino acids. Germline CDR1 GTSNPN, CDR2 SVGIG (reference sequence).

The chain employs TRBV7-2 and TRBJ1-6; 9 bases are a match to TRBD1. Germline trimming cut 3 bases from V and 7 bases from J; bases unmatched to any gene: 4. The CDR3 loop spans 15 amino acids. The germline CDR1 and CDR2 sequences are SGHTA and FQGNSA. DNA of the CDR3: TGTGCCAGCAGCTTCACCGGGACAGGGAATTCACCCCTCCACTTT. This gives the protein CASSFTGTGNSPLHF.

CDR3 in amino acids: CASSLTGGGTEAFF. Here the CDR3 DNA reads TGTGCCAGCTCACTTACAGGGGGCGGTACTGAAGCTTTCTTT. The genes are TRBV18 and TRBJ1-1, with 9 positions matching TRBD1. V lost 4 bases to trimming and J lost 5 bases; unmatched junction nucleotides: 5. Germline-derived CDR1 and CDR2 are KGHSH and LQKENI. This CDR3 region has 14 residues.

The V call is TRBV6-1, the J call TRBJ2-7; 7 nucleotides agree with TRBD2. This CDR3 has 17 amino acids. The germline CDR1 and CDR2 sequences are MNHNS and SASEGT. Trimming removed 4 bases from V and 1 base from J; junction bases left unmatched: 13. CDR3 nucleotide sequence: TGTGCCAGCAGTGCCCTCTCGGGCGGGGGTCCTTCCTACGAGCAGTACTTC. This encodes CASSALSGGGPSYEQYF.

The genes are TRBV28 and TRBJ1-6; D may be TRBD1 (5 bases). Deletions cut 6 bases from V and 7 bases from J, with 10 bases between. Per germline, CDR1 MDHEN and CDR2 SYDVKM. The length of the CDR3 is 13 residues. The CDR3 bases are TGTGCCAGCAGGCTTGACAGCAATTCACCCCTCCACTTT. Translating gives CASRLDSNSPLHF. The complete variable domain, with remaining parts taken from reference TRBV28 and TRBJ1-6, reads DVKVTQSSRYLVKRTGEKVFLECVQDMDHENMFWYRQDPGLGLRLIYFSYDVKMKEKGDIPEGYSVSREKKERFSLILESASTNQTSMYLCASRLDSNSPLHFGNGTRLTVT.

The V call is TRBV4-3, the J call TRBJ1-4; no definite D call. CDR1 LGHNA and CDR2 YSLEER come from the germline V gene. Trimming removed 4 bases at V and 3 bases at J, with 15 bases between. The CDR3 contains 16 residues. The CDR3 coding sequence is TGCGCCAGCAGCCCAGAGTTGGCGGGAGCTAATGAAAAACTGTTTTTT. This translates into CASSPELAGANEKLFF.

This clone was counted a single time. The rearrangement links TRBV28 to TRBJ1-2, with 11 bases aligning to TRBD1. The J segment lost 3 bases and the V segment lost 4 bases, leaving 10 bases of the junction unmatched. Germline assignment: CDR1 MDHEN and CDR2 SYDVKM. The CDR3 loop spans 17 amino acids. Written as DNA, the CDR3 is TGTGCCAGCAGTTCGGGCGACCCGGGACAGGGGGACTATGGCTACACCTTC. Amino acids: CASSSGDPGQGDYGYTF.

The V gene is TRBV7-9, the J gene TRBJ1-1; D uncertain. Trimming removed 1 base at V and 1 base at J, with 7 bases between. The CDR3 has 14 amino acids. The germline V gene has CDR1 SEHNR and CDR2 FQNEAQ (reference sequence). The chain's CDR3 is CASSLGAENTEAFF. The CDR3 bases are TGTGCCAGCAGCTTAGGGGCAGAGAACACTGAAGCTTTCTTT.